A single sample gave rise to the 20 T cell receptor beta chains below, sequenced in a study of shared clonotypes between healthy human individuals. This table comes from immunoSEQ multiplex PCR, and its TCRdb copy is limited to in-frame clones, with some not included. The sample has 900,000 to 1,200,000 clones; 70% to 80% are singletons. Sample: memory CD4+ T cells from PBMCs. Subset of the sample: CD45RA-negative fraction. The receptors stem from a man younger than 30 in good health. Some clones in this sample may be carry-over from other donors' samples.

The gene calls are TRBV7-2 and TRBJ2-1, with D perhaps matching TRBD1 or TRBD2 (5 bases each). CDR1 SGHTA and CDR2 FQGNSA come from the germline V gene. CDR3 length: 17 residues. The ends were cut back, 1 base at V and 4 bases at J, with 17 bases in the middle. The CDR3 loop reads CASSLVSSRGGYNEQFF. CDR3 nucleotides: TGTGCCAGCAGCTTAGTGTCCTCGAGGGGCGGTTACAATGAGCAGTTCTTC.

CDR3 in DNA: TGTGCCAGCAGTTACGACGGACAGAACAATGAGCAGTTCTTC. It translates to CASSYDGQNNEQFF. The chain links TRBV6-5 to TRBJ2-1; tentative D call: TRBD1 (6 bases). Germline lookup yields CDR1 MNHEY and CDR2 SVGAGI. This CDR3 is 14 amino acids long. Between the trimmed V and J ends, which lost 2 bases and 5 bases, there was a span of 10 bases.

V gene TRBV7-9 combines with J gene TRBJ2-1; 8 bases agree with TRBD2. The V and J ends lost 6 bases and 1 base, in that order; junction bases with no gene match: 17. CDR3 size: 19 residues. Germline-derived CDR1 and CDR2 are SEHNR and FQNEAQ (reference sequence). CDR3 DNA: TGTGCCAGCAGTTCCCCTCGGGGGGTAGCGGGGCAATCCTACAATGAGCAGTTCTTC. It translates to CASSSPRGVAGQSYNEQFF.

This clone was seen more than once but under ten times. The rearrangement uses TRBV7-6 and TRBJ2-7; tentative D call: TRBD1 (6 bases). The germline V gene has CDR1 SGHVS and CDR2 FNYEAQ. V was pared by 6 bases and J by 2 bases, with 17 bases between. This CDR3 spans 15 amino acids. This chain's CDR3 is CASRRIIRGTYEQYF. The CDR3 DNA sequence: TGTGCCAGCAGACGAATTATCAGGGGAACCTACGAGCAGTACTTC.

This clone was observed a few times. V is TRBV2 and J is TRBJ1-4, with D unresolved. Trimming cost V 5 bases and J 0 bases, with 10 bases left between them. Germline CDR1 and CDR2: SNHLY and FYNNEI. The CDR3 length is 15 residues. CDR3 sequence (DNA): TGTGCCAGCAGTTATTCAAGAGCAACTAATGAAAAACTGTTTTTT. It yields the protein CASSYSRATNEKLFF.

In this sample, this clone turned up a few times. The CDR3 protein is CASSLRSVGTEAFF. CDR3 in DNA: TGTGCCAGCAGCTTGAGGTCAGTGGGCACTGAAGCTTTCTTT. V is TRBV7-9 and J is TRBJ1-1; D is uncertain. The germline V gene has CDR1 SEHNR and CDR2 FQNEAQ (reference sequence). With 3 bases removed from V and 4 bases from J, the gap between germline ends came to 12 bases. This CDR3 has 14 residues.

A word on this clone: The sample contains more than one DNA sequence encoding this CDR3. The chain combines TRBV28 with TRBJ2-1, with D possibly being TRBD2 (5 bases). Germline V gene lookup returns CDR1 MDHEN and CDR2 SYDVKM. CDR3 length: 15 amino acids. V was pared by 3 bases and J by 2 bases, with 11 bases between. CDR3 in DNA: TGTGCCAGCAGTTTGAGGGAATGGGCCTACAATGAGCAGTTCTTC. Protein sequence: CASSLREWAYNEQFF.

V gene TRBV21-1 combines with J gene TRBJ1-2; TRBD1, the D gene given by the table, was not confirmed from the DNA. TRBV21-1 is noted as a pseudogene. The CDR3 has 18 residues. Here the CDR3 reads CASSNKGRGGHRPYGYTF. The CDR3 DNA reads TGTGCCAGCAGCAACAAAGGCCGAGGGGGACATCGACCTTATGGCTACACCTTC.

This chain joins TRBV14 and TRBJ2-7; 10 positions agree with TRBD2. CDR3 size: 17 residues. Germline values: CDR1 SGHDN, CDR2 FVKESK. V lost 1 base to trimming and J lost 3 bases; unmatched junction nucleotides: 9. The CDR3 DNA reads TGTGCCAGCAGCCAAGGTGATACTAGCGGGATATACTACGAGCAGTACTTC. This gives the protein CASSQGDTSGIYYEQYF.

The V call is TRBV19, the J call TRBJ1-5, with a weak D call TRBD1 (5 bases). This CDR3 is 14 amino acids long. The V end lost 6 bases, the J end lost 11 bases, and 20 bases lay between the germline ends. Germline CDR1 LNHDA, CDR2 SQIVND (reference sequence). As DNA, the CDR3 is TGTGCCAGTAGGCGGTGGACGGGCGAAGGGGCCCAGCATTTT. Protein sequence: CASRRWTGEGAQHF.

J is TRBJ2-3 and V is TRBV29-1; no firm D call. CDR3 length: 14 residues. Deletions cut 2 bases from V and 1 base from J, with 10 bases between. Germline CDR1 reads SQVTM; CDR2 reads ANQGSEA. Written as DNA, the CDR3 is TGCAGCGTTGAATCGGGCCCCCGCACAGATACGCAGTATTTT. Its protein product is CSVESGPRTDTQYF.

The V and J genes are TRBV5-4 and TRBJ2-7, with 7 bases identical to TRBD2. This CDR3 comprises 16 residues. V lost 2 bases to trimming and J lost 6 bases; unmatched junction nucleotides: 14. CDR1 is SGHNT, CDR2 YYREEE, per germline (reference sequence). CDR3 sequence (DNA): TGTGCCAGCAGCTTCGGGGGAGGGCCGTCGGTTCGCGAGCAGTACTTC. Translated: CASSFGGGPSVREQYF.

This chain links TRBV27 with TRBJ2-7; D remains ambiguous. The ends were cut back, 2 bases at V and 7 bases at J, with 6 bases in the middle. This CDR3 has 11 amino acids. Germline assignment: CDR1 MNHEY and CDR2 SMNVEV (reference sequence). This CDR3 reads CASSLNREQYF. The CDR3 coding sequence is TGTGCCAGCAGTTTAAATAGGGAGCAGTACTTC.

The gene calls are TRBV29-1 and TRBJ2-7; D might be TRBD1 (6 bases). Germline V CDR1 and CDR2: SQVTM, ANQGSEA. The CDR3 sequence is 12 residues long. V gave up 2 bases and J gave up 7 bases, with 12 bases separating them. Here the CDR3 reads CSVEYQGWEQYF. CDR3 DNA: TGCAGCGTTGAATACCAGGGGTGGGAGCAGTACTTC.

In its sample, this clone was seen a few times. The chain joins TRBV6-6 to TRBJ2-5; the D gene could be TRBD1 or TRBD2 (6 bases each). The CDR3 runs to 12 residues. V was pared by 10 bases and J by 5 bases, with 14 bases between. Germline CDR1 reads MNHNY; CDR2 reads SVGAGI (reference sequence). This chain's CDR3 is CATGGLSETQYF. The CDR3 DNA follows: TGTGCCACTGGGGGGCTTTCGGAGACCCAGTACTTC.

The chain recombines TRBV21-1 with TRBJ2-5; no DNA check was done on the table's D call, TRBD1. TRBV21-1 constitutes a pseudogene. The CDR3 is 12 amino acids. The CDR3 DNA sequence: TGTGCCAGCAGCGCGACACAAGAGACCCAGTACTTC. The encoded protein is CASSATQETQYF.

Only one count was recorded for this clone. Written as DNA, the CDR3 is TGTGCCAGCAGTGCAGGGCCAACCCTAGCCAAAAACATTCAGTACTTC. Translating gives CASSAGPTLAKNIQYF. V gene TRBV6-1 combines with J gene TRBJ2-4, with D perhaps matching TRBD1 (5 bases). V was pared by 4 bases and J by 0 bases, with 13 bases between. This CDR3 is 16 amino acids long. Germline V CDR1 and CDR2: MNHNS, SASEGT.

The chain combines TRBV30 with TRBJ2-2; TRBD2 aligns across 7 bases. CDR3 size: 16 residues. Trimming at V came to 5 bases and at J to 2 bases, leaving 11 bases not matched to a gene. Germline assignment: CDR1 GTSNPN and CDR2 SVGIG (reference sequence). This CDR3 is CAWVQRGPLNTGELFF. The DNA for the CDR3 is TGTGCCTGGGTTCAGCGGGGCCCACTAAACACCGGGGAGCTGTTTTTT.

V is TRBV6-1 and J is TRBJ1-1, with D possibly matching TRBD1 (5 bases). The CDR3 length is 15 residues. V was pared by 3 bases and J by 0 bases, with 11 bases between. CDR1 MNHNS and CDR2 SASEGT come from the germline V gene. CDR3 coding DNA: TGTGCCAGCAGTGATCGGGGGAGGATGAACACTGAAGCTTTCTTT. It yields the protein CASSDRGRMNTEAFF.

The chain recombines TRBV7-3 with TRBJ2-3, with D perhaps TRBD1 or TRBD2 (5 bases each). V lost 4 bases and J 6 bases, leaving 14 bases between the germline ends. The germline CDR1 and CDR2 sequences are SGHTA and FQGTGA. This CDR3 is 14 amino acids long. As DNA, the CDR3 is TGTGCCAGCAGCTCGAGAGGGGTGGTGGATACGCAGTATTTT. It specifies CASSSRGVVDTQYF.